This passage covers 5 T cell receptor beta chains from one sample sequenced in a study of early T cells in non-severe SARS-CoV-2 infection. MiXCR was run by TCRdb on the 5' RACE reads, yielding one entry per CDR3 protein. The repertoire holds about 38,000 distinct CDR3 sequences, with 3.5% to 5% as singletons. Material: whole blood. Receptors were obtained from an adult who was a healthcare worker with PCR-confirmed SARS-CoV-2 infection or an uninfected control (not recorded which).

This clonotype occurred many times. The chain links TRBV5-4 to TRBJ2-1; weak D call: TRBD2 (6 bases). Germline-derived CDR1 and CDR2 are SGHNT and YYREEE (reference sequence). V shed 4 bases and J shed 5 bases, with 10 bases lying between them. CDR3 length: 13 residues. CDR3 nucleotides: TGTGCCAGCAGCGTGGGACTCAACAATGAGCAGTTCTTC. This translates into CASSVGLNNEQFF.

There are many counts of this clonotype. The J gene is TRBJ2-4, the V gene TRBV25-1; 9 nucleotides line up with TRBD1. This CDR3 has 11 amino acids. Germline trimming cut 8 bases from V and 13 bases from J; bases unmatched to any gene: 6. Germline CDR1 is MGHDK and CDR2 is SYGVNS. The CDR3 bases are TGTGCCAGCCAGGGACAGGGAAGCCAGTACTTC. Translating gives CASQGQGSQYF.

This clonotype occurred many times. V is TRBV11-3 and J is TRBJ1-1; TRBD1 might be the D (6 bases). This CDR3 has 14 amino acids. V lost 0 bases, J lost 2 bases, and 7 bases lay in between. Germline loops: CDR1 SGHNT, CDR2 YENEEA. Written as DNA, the CDR3 is TGTGCCAGCAGCTTAGAAGGGGGAAACACTGAAGCTTTCTTT. Residues: CASSLEGGNTEAFF.

This clonotype has a count of ten or more. This chain uses TRBV10-3 with TRBJ2-2; possibly TRBD2 for D (6 bases). Deletions cut 8 bases from V and 2 bases from J, with 12 bases between. Germline V CDR1 and CDR2: ENHRY, SYGVKD. The CDR3 consists of 14 residues. CDR3 loop: CAIGRQGNTGELFF. Here the CDR3 DNA reads TGTGCCATCGGGAGGCAGGGCAACACCGGGGAGCTGTTTTTT.

This clonotype was recorded at least ten times. The chain couples TRBV6-1 to TRBJ1-2; tentative D call: TRBD1 (6 bases). Deletions cut 6 bases from V and 6 bases from J, with 14 bases between. CDR1 is MNHNS, CDR2 SASEGT, per germline. The CDR3 is 13 amino acids. The CDR3 bases are TGTGCCAGCAGCCCCGACAGGTTCCATGGCTACACCTTC. Encoded protein: CASSPDRFHGYTF.